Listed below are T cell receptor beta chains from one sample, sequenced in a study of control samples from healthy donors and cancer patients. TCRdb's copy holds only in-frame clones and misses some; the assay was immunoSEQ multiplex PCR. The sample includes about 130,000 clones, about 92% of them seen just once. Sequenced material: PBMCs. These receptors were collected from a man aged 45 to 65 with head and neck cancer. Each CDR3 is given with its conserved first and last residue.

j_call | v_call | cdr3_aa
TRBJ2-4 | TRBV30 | CAWSVGTVKNIQYF
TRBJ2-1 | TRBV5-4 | CASSPEGTEYNEQFF
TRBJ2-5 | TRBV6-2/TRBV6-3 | CASSYSTVRATQYF
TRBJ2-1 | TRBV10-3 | CAIGQGVGLLGEQFF
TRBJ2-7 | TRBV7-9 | CASSQTGYEQYF
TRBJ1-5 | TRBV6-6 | CASRRQTTEPQHF
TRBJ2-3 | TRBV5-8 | CASSRGLAGTDTQYF
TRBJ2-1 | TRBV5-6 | CASSSTGTGNEQFF
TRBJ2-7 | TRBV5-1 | CASSTTGSSYEQYF
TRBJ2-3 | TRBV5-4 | CASSFLAGASDTQYF
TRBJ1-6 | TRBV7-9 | CASSPWRTAANSPLHF
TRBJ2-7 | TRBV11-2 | CASSLGALAGYEQYF
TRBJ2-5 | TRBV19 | CASSKGGRQETQYF
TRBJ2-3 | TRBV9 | CASSVIAGGPTDTQYF
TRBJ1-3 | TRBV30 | CAWSAASIQTF
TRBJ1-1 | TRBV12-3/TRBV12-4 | CASGLQESACFF
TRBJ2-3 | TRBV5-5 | CASSAGRVRPDTQYF
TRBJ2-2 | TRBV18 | CASSHGQGTGELFF
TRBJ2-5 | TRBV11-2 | CASSLIRGKETQYF
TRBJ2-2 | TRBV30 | CAWSPGAIAGGPVGELFF
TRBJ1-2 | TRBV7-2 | CASSLLDRATF
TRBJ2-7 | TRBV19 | CASSIRLAGPYEQYF
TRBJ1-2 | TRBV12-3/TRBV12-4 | CASSSDYGYTF
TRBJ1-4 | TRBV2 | CASSGDGRGREKLFF
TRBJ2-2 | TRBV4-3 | CASSQSPGPANTGELFF
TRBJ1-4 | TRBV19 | CASSKSRVGEKLFF
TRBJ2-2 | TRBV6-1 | CASSGGGRVNTGELFF
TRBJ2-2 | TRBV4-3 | CASSQDLLAGGWNTGELFF
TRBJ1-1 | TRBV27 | CASRHGGVNTEAFF
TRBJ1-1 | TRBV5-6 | CASSHYSPGAEAFF
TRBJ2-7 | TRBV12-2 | CASRPPTGNPYEQYF
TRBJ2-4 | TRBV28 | CASRELAKNIQYF
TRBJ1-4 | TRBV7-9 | CASSSATGPGDEKLFF
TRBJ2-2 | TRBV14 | CASSQASQTGNTGELFF
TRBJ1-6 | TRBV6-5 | CASSYQPGQPNSPLHF
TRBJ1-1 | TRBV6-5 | CASSWTGGTEAFF
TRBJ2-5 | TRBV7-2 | CASSVMVRGQETQYF
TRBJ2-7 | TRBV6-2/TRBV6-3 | CASSRTGYGNEQYF
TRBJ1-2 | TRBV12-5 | CASGLGGNYGYTF
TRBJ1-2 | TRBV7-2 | CASRETGYNGYTF
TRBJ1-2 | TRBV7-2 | CASSLGTGWYGYTF
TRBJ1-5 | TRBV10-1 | CASTERRRQNQPQHF
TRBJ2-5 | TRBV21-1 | CASSTRRDAQYF
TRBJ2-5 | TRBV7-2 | CASTQPGGETQYF
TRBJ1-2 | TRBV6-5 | CASSEGGSNYGYTF
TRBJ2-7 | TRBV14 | CASSHPRSSYEQYF
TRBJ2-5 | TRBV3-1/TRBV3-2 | CASSQGGGRRETQYF
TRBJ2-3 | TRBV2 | CASRFQGTSGGTTDTQYF